These T cell receptor beta chains were read from a single sample in a study of blood T cell repertoires in COVID-19. Profiling relied on immunoSEQ multiplex PCR, and the TCRdb table lists in-frame clones only, not all of them. The sample lists about 210,000 clones, 89% occurring once. Material: peripheral blood. The receptors shown here come from a woman aged 40 to 50 with acute or convalescent COVID-19. Each CDR3 is given with its conserved first and last residue. D genes are given only for firm matches. Expanded clones are given a class, and other clones once, few, many or no size at all.

size: -; V: TRBV4-1; D: TRBD1; J: TRBJ1-4; CDR3: CASSHIRTGDLDEKLFF; DNA: TGCGCCAGCAGCCACATCCGTACAGGGGACTTGGACGAAAAACTGTTTTTT
size: -; V: TRBV19; D: -; J: TRBJ2-1; CDR3: CASSIEGPSTHSNEQFF; DNA: TGTGCCAGTAGTATAGAGGGGCCGTCTACGCACAGCAATGAGCAGTTCTTC
size: once; V: TRBV5-1; D: -; J: TRBJ2-5; CDR3: CASSSQRHDGETQYF; DNA: TGCGCCAGCAGCTCCCAGCGTCATGACGGGGAGACCCAGTACTTC
size: few; V: TRBV2; D: TRBD2; J: TRBJ2-3; CDR3: CASRVGTRASSTDTQYF; DNA: TGTGCCAGCAGGGTTGGGACTAGAGCGTCTAGCACAGATACGCAGTATTTT
size: -; V: TRBV5-1; D: TRBD1; J: TRBJ2-4; CDR3: CASSLGPGQGTGIQYF; DNA: TGCGCCAGCAGCTTGGGTCCGGGACAGGGTACCGGCATTCAGTACTTC
size: -; V: TRBV15; D: -; J: TRBJ2-3; CDR3: CATSAWGAGGTDTQYF; DNA: TGTGCCACCAGCGCCTGGGGCGCCGGTGGCACAGATACGCAGTATTTT
size: -; V: TRBV7-9; D: -; J: TRBJ2-5; CDR3: CASSPGVGNLQETQYF; DNA: TGTGCCAGCAGCCCCGGGGTAGGGAACCTCCAAGAGACCCAGTACTTC
size: -; V: TRBV5-1; D: TRBD2; J: TRBJ2-5; CDR3: CASSLDPLAGGLPRETQYF; DNA: TGCGCCAGCAGCTTAGACCCGCTAGCGGGGGGCCTCCCGAGAGAGACCCAGTACTTC
size: -; V: TRBV29-1; D: TRBD2; J: TRBJ2-3; CDR3: CSVERVLATDTQYF; DNA: TGCAGCGTTGAGAGAGTACTAGCGACAGATACGCAGTATTTT
size: -; V: TRBV28; D: -; J: TRBJ1-4; CDR3: CASSLPSLGGNEKLFF; DNA: TGTGCCAGCAGTTTACCGAGCCTCGGCGGAAATGAAAAACTGTTTTTT
size: -; V: TRBV10-3; D: -; J: TRBJ2-1; CDR3: CAISESEGATSSYNEQFF; DNA: TGTGCCATCAGTGAGTCGGAAGGAGCGACGAGCTCCTACAATGAGCAGTTCTTC
size: -; V: TRBV20-1; D: TRBD1; J: TRBJ2-4; CDR3: CSAGGQVYAKNIQYF; DNA: TGCAGTGCTGGTGGACAGGTCTACGCCAAAAACATTCAGTACTTC
size: -; V: TRBV6-6; D: -; J: TRBJ2-3; CDR3: CASRGLAIDTQYF; DNA: TGTGCCAGCAGGGGTCTAGCGATAGATACGCAGTATTTT
size: once; V: TRBV27; D: -; J: TRBJ1-2; CDR3: CASSLSASRGYTF; DNA: TGTGCCAGCAGTTTATCCGCAAGTCGGGGCTACACCTTC
size: -; V: TRBV6-1; D: TRBD1; J: TRBJ1-2; CDR3: CASSETGQGYGYTF; DNA: TGTGCCAGCAGTGAAACGGGACAGGGCTATGGCTACACCTTC
size: -; V: TRBV11-3; D: -; J: TRBJ2-3; CDR3: CASSLEGTSSDTQYF; DNA: TGTGCCAGCAGCTTAGAGGGGACTTCATCAGATACGCAGTATTTT
size: -; V: TRBV19; D: -; J: TRBJ2-5; CDR3: CASSKSVSGKETQYF; DNA: TGTGCCAGTAGTAAGTCGGTTAGCGGAAAAGAGACCCAGTACTTC
size: once; V: TRBV2; D: -; J: TRBJ1-1; CDR3: CASSESMGRGNTEAFF; DNA: TGTGCCAGCAGTGAGTCCATGGGCAGGGGGAACACTGAAGCTTTCTTT
size: -; V: TRBV18; D: TRBD2; J: TRBJ2-2; CDR3: CASSPAGLALGYPGELFF; DNA: TGTGCCAGCTCACCAGCCGGACTAGCCTTGGGGTACCCCGGGGAGCTGTTTTTT
size: -; V: TRBV6-6; D: -; J: TRBJ2-5; CDR3: CASSYVRGETQYF; DNA: TGTGCCAGCAGTTACGTGCGCGGAGAGACCCAGTACTTC
size: once; V: TRBV10-3; D: -; J: TRBJ2-1; CDR3: CAIKGSGGRYNEQFF; DNA: TGTGCCATCAAGGGTTCCGGGGGGCGATACAATGAGCAGTTCTTC
size: once; V: TRBV2; D: TRBD1; J: TRBJ2-2; CDR3: CASQTGFGTGELFF; DNA: TGTGCCAGCCAGACAGGGTTTGGGACCGGGGAGCTGTTTTTT
size: -; V: TRBV5-1; D: -; J: TRBJ1-2; CDR3: CASSLAGEAYGYTF; DNA: TGCGCCAGCAGCTTGGCCGGGGAGGCCTATGGCTACACCTTC
size: -; V: TRBV6-6; D: -; J: TRBJ1-1; CDR3: CASSYPPPGRDTEAFF; DNA: TGTGCCAGCAGTTACCCCCCTCCGGGGAGGGACACTGAAGCTTTCTTT
size: -; V: TRBV5-4; D: -; J: TRBJ1-1; CDR3: CASNLGGGTEAFF; DNA: TGTGCCAGCAACCTGGGGGGGGGCACTGAAGCTTTCTTT
size: -; V: TRBV24-1; D: -; J: TRBJ2-3; CDR3: CATSVGTSTDTQYF; DNA: TGTGCCACCAGTGTCGGGACTAGCACAGATACGCAGTATTTT
size: -; V: TRBV21-1; D: -; J: TRBJ1-1; CDR3: CASSVYRGGSTEAFF; DNA: TGTGCCAGCAGTGTCTACAGGGGGGGTAGCACTGAAGCTTTCTTT
size: -; V: TRBV5-5; D: -; J: TRBJ1-4; CDR3: CASSLVAGRNEKLFF; DNA: TGTGCCAGCAGCTTGGTGGCGGGAAGGAATGAAAAACTGTTTTTT
size: -; V: TRBV27; D: -; J: TRBJ1-5; CDR3: CASSFDRSARPQHF; DNA: TGTGCCAGCAGTTTCGACAGGTCCGCCCGGCCCCAGCATTTT
size: few; V: TRBV6-5; D: TRBD2; J: TRBJ2-3; CDR3: CASSWTSGGTDTQYF; DNA: TGTGCCAGCAGTTGGACTAGCGGGGGAACAGATACGCAGTATTTT
size: once; V: TRBV18; D: -; J: TRBJ1-5; CDR3: CASSHSPQSNQPQHF; DNA: TGTGCCAGCTCACACAGTCCTCAGAGCAATCAGCCCCAGCATTTT
size: -; V: TRBV5-5; D: TRBD2; J: TRBJ2-5; CDR3: CASSTGGVFQETQYF; DNA: TGTGCCAGCAGCACGGGGGGGGTTTTCCAAGAGACCCAGTACTTC
size: -; V: TRBV5-1; D: TRBD2; J: TRBJ2-1; CDR3: CASSLGPGLAGASNEQFF; DNA: TGCGCCAGCAGCTTGGGCCCGGGACTAGCGGGGGCCTCCAATGAGCAGTTCTTC
size: -; V: TRBV19; D: -; J: TRBJ2-2; CDR3: CASTFSSPGELFF; DNA: TGTGCCAGTACCTTTAGCTCTCCCGGGGAGCTGTTTTTT
size: -; V: TRBV3-1/TRBV3-2; D: -; J: TRBJ1-2; CDR3: CASSQILGGSDYGYTF; DNA: TGTGCCAGCAGCCAGATCCTCGGGGGATCGGACTATGGCTACACCTTC
size: -; V: TRBV7-9; D: TRBD1; J: TRBJ1-3; CDR3: CASSLAGQASRNTIYF; DNA: TGTGCCAGCAGCTTAGCTGGACAGGCCTCCAGAAACACCATATATTTT
size: few; V: TRBV5-8; D: TRBD1; J: TRBJ1-2; CDR3: CASSSRQGNYGYTF; DNA: TGTGCCAGCAGCTCAAGACAGGGGAACTATGGCTACACCTTC